The 32 T cell receptor beta chains in this list originate from one sample, sequenced in a study of blood T cell repertoires in COVID-19. Profiled with immunoSEQ multiplex PCR; TCRdb holds only in-frame clones, not every one. The data hold 250,000 or so clones, with approximately 86% observed a single time. Sequences were obtained from peripheral blood. These receptors were collected from a man in his thirties or forties with active or convalescent COVID-19.

This clone was detected only a few times. The V and J genes are TRBV6-1 and TRBJ2-3, with D possibly TRBD2 on 6 matching bases. The CDR3 contains 16 residues. V lost 4 bases, J lost 2 bases, and 16 bases lay in between. CDR1 MNHNS and CDR2 SASEGT come from the germline V gene. This chain's CDR3 is CASSVMGSGHTDTQYF. CDR3 nucleotides: TGTGCCAGCAGTGTTATGGGAAGCGGGCACACAGATACGCAGTATTTT.

This clone was seen once. The J gene is TRBJ2-7, the V gene TRBV7-2; 7 bases align to TRBD2. V lost 8 bases and J lost 1; bases outside the gene matches: 8. Germline loops: CDR1 SGHTA, CDR2 FQGNSA. The length of the CDR3 is 14 residues. DNA for the CDR3: TGTGCCAGCGCCCCGGGACTACATTCCTACGAGCAGTACTTC. It is translated as CASAPGLHSYEQYF.

Concerning this clone itself: The junction differs from germline at one of its ends, possibly a read error. This chain joins TRBV13 and TRBJ2-3; the D gene is possibly TRBD2 (7 bases). The CDR3 has 13 amino acids. Germline assignment: CDR1 PRHDT and CDR2 FYEKMQ (reference sequence). The DNA of the CDR3 is TGTGCCAGCAGCCCCGAAGGGGAGGCGGGGGCCTTTTTT. This gives the protein CASSPEGEAGAFF.

The chain is built from TRBV6-1 and TRBJ1-5, with a weak D call TRBD1 (5 bases). V lost 3 bases to trimming and J lost 2 bases, with 5 bases between them. In germline, CDR1 is MNHNS, CDR2 SASEGT. There are 13 residues in the CDR3. The DNA of the CDR3 is TGTGCCAGCAGTGACAGGGGCAATCAGCCCCAGCATTTT. It codes for CASSDRGNQPQHF.

This chain connects TRBV7-7 to TRBJ1-4, with no clear D. The germline V gene has CDR1 SSHAT and CDR2 FNYEAQ (reference sequence). The CDR3 is made up of 19 amino acids. V lost 5 bases, J lost 7 bases, and 29 bases lay in between. For the CDR3, the DNA is TGTGCCAGCAGCAGAGGGTATCCGCTGTGTGTCGAGTTACGTGAAAAACTGTTTTTT. It yields the protein CASSRGYPLCVELREKLFF.

V usage is TRBV5-5 and J usage is TRBJ1-3; 8 bases align to TRBD1. Germline values: CDR1 SGHKS, CDR2 YYEKEE (reference sequence). CDR3 length: 19 amino acids. V lost 2 bases, J lost 4 bases, and 17 bases stayed unmatched. Here the CDR3 reads CASSFLGTGTGEPGNTIYF. CDR3 coding DNA: TGTGCCAGCAGCTTTTTAGGCACGGGGACAGGAGAACCAGGAAACACCATATATTTT.

The V call is TRBV7-2, the J call TRBJ1-1, with D possibly TRBD1 on 5 matching bases. CDR1 and CDR2 (germline): SGHTA, FQGNSA. This CDR3 has 13 residues. Trimming left V 8 bases short and J 3 bases short, with 13 bases between. The CDR3 loop reads CASSRVRYTEAFF. The DNA of the CDR3 is TGTGCCAGCTCCAGGGTTCGGTACACTGAAGCTTTCTTT.

CDR3 sequence (DNA): TGTGCCAGCAGAGGACAGGGGGGTCACTATGGCTACACCTTC. This sequence encodes CASRGQGGHYGYTF. This rearrangement joins TRBV2 to TRBJ1-2; 10 bases are shared with TRBD1. The CDR3 runs to 14 residues. Germline-derived CDR1 and CDR2 are SNHLY and FYNNEI. The junction had 4 bases not matched to a gene; V was cut back by 6 bases and J by 3 bases.

This clone has only a few counts. V gene TRBV5-3 combines with J gene TRBJ2-2, with 14 bases matching TRBD2. TRBV5-3 is sorted into the ORF group, with uncertain function. V lost 2 bases to trimming and J lost 4 bases; unmatched junction nucleotides: 10. The CDR3 runs 19 residues. The CDR3 protein is CARSFYRLAGGPVTGELFF. CDR3 nucleotides: TGTGCCAGAAGCTTTTACCGACTAGCGGGGGGGCCGGTCACCGGGGAGCTGTTTTTT.

The chain employs TRBV10-1 and TRBJ1-1; TRBD1 might be the D (5 bases). Germline lookup yields CDR1 WNHNN and CDR2 SYGVQD (reference sequence). The CDR3 length is 17 residues. The V and J ends lost 3 bases and 1 base respectively, with 18 bases between them. The CDR3 nucleotides read TGCGCCAGCAGTGATAGGCGCAGGGCCAAGGGGAACACTGAAGCTTTCTTT. Its translation is CASSDRRRAKGNTEAFF.

This chain connects TRBV6-5 to TRBJ1-6; D gene uncertain. Germline CDR1 reads MNHEY; CDR2 reads SVGAGI. This CDR3 spans 14 amino acids. Deletions cut 2 bases from V and 5 bases from J, with 7 bases between. The chain's CDR3 is CASSYERNNSPLHF. The CDR3 region has the DNA TGTGCCAGCAGTTACGAGAGGAATAATTCACCCCTCCACTTT.

The gene calls are TRBV19 and TRBJ1-4; D is uncertain. Per the germline V gene, CDR1 is LNHDA and CDR2 is SQIVND (reference sequence). Deletions cut 8 bases from V and 5 bases from J, with 12 bases between. CDR3 length: 13 amino acids. Here the CDR3 reads CASGGSINEKLFF. The DNA for the CDR3 is TGTGCCAGTGGCGGCTCTATAAATGAAAAACTGTTTTTT. Combining the CDR3 with reference TRBV19 and TRBJ1-4 gives the whole variable domain DGGITQSPKYLFRKEGQNVTLSCEQNLNHDAMYWYRQDPGQGLRLIYYSQIVNDFQKGDIAEGYSVSREKKESFPLTVTSAQKNPTAFYLCASGGSINEKLFFGSGTQLSVL.

The chain combines TRBV3-1 (or the pseudogene TRBV3-2) with TRBJ1-2; 11 nucleotides line up with TRBD1. Germline assignment: CDR1 LGHDT and CDR2 YNNKEL (reference sequence). V lost 4 bases and J lost 5; bases outside the gene matches: 6. CDR3 length equals 15 residues. For the CDR3, the DNA is TGTGCCAGCAGCCCGGACAGGGGGCTTGGGTATGGCTACACCTTC. This sequence encodes CASSPDRGLGYGYTF.

The genes are TRBV21-1 and TRBJ1-6; the table's D gene call, TRBD1, was not cross checked with the DNA. TRBV21-1 constitutes a pseudogene. The CDR3 is 15 amino acids. In DNA, the CDR3 is TGTGCCAGCAGCAACTACCGGGACACGAATTCACCCCTCCACTTT. It specifies CASSNYRDTNSPLHF.

The V call is TRBV5-1, the J call TRBJ2-3, with TRBD2 matching 15 bases. The V gene's germline CDR1 is SGHRS and CDR2 YFSETQ. CDR3 size: 18 residues. Trimming cost V 4 bases and J 2 bases; bases outside gene matches: 8. The CDR3 DNA is TGCGCCAGCAGCCCCGGACTAGCGGGGGGGCGTATCACAGATACGCAGTATTTT. Encoded protein: CASSPGLAGGRITDTQYF.

V usage is TRBV13 and J usage is TRBJ2-5; D is possibly TRBD1 (5 bases). Trimming stripped 5 bases from V and 2 bases from J, with 12 bases between. There are 14 residues in the CDR3. The germline CDR1 and CDR2 sequences are PRHDT and FYEKMQ (reference sequence). CDR3 protein: CASSPRQPQETQYF. Written as DNA, the CDR3 is TGTGCCAGCAGCCCCAGACAGCCTCAAGAGACCCAGTACTTC.

With respect to this clone: Since a much larger clone is just one base distant, this may be a read error. The chain combines TRBV2 with TRBJ1-1, with D tentatively TRBD1 (5 bases). Germline lookup yields CDR1 SNHLY and CDR2 FYNNEI. The CDR3 runs 13 residues. V was pared by 2 bases and J by 1 base, with 5 bases between. The CDR3 here is CASSEQGNTEAFF. In DNA form, the CDR3 reads TGTGCCAGCAGTGAACAGGGGAACACTGAAGCTTTCTTT.

The genes are TRBV4-3 and TRBJ1-6; D gene ambiguous. Germline CDR1 is LGHNA and CDR2 is YSLEER. Trimming pared 2 bases from V and 9 bases from J, leaving 17 bases between. The CDR3 contains 16 residues. The CDR3 region has the DNA TGCGCCAGCAGCCAACGCCCCGGGGAGAGTGGTTCACCCCTCCACTTT. Amino acid sequence: CASSQRPGESGSPLHF.

The chain uses TRBV9 and TRBJ2-3; 7 bases are a match to TRBD1. The CDR3 runs 16 residues. J lost 2 bases, V lost 3 bases, and 9 bases had no gene match. Germline lookup yields CDR1 SGDLS and CDR2 YYNGEE. The DNA of the CDR3 is TGTGCCAGCAGCGCTGGTACAGGGGTCCTCACAGATACGCAGTATTTT. Translation gives CASSAGTGVLTDTQYF.

The genes are TRBV11-2 and TRBJ2-3, with D unresolved. The CDR3 sequence is 12 residues long. Trimming cost V 4 bases and J 5 bases, with 7 bases left between them. CDR1 is SGHAT, CDR2 FQNNGV, per germline. CDR3 nucleotide sequence: TGTGCCAGCAGCTCAGGCCGAGATACGCAGTATTTT. It specifies CASSSGRDTQYF.

This chain uses TRBV6-5 with TRBJ1-2; TRBD1 aligns across 9 bases. CDR1 is MNHEY, CDR2 SVGAGI, per germline. This CDR3 spans 13 amino acids. The V and J ends lost 4 bases and 6 bases, in that order; junction bases with no gene match: 3. The CDR3 DNA is TGTGCCAGCAGTTTCCGGGACAGGGATGGCTACACCTTC. Amino acids: CASSFRDRDGYTF.

The rearrangement uses TRBV7-3 and TRBJ2-5; no clear D. V lost 5 bases and J lost 5, with 18 bases in between. This CDR3 spans 15 amino acids. Germline V gene sequence: CDR1 SGHTA, CDR2 FQGTGA. CDR3 DNA: TGTGCCAGCAGCCTTAATCCCGCGACACGGGAGACCCAGTACTTC. This sequence encodes CASSLNPATRETQYF. Full variable domain (remainder filled in from reference TRBV7-3 and TRBJ2-5): GAGVSQTPSNKVTEKGKYVELRCDPISGHTALYWYRQSLGQGPEFLIYFQGTGAADDSGLPNDRFFAVRPEGSVSTLKIQRTERGDSAVYLCASSLNPATRETQYFGPGTRLLVL.

The chain recombines TRBV27 with TRBJ2-7; 10 nucleotides agree with TRBD1. Trimming at V came to 6 bases and at J to 4 bases, leaving 6 bases not matched to a gene. This CDR3 spans 14 amino acids. Germline lookup yields CDR1 MNHEY and CDR2 SMNVEV (reference sequence). The DNA of the CDR3 is TGTGCCAGCAGCAATCCGGGACAGGGGTACGAGCAGTACTTC. Encoded protein: CASSNPGQGYEQYF.

The chain uses TRBV13 and TRBJ1-5; the D gene is possibly TRBD1 (5 bases). Germline CDR1 reads PRHDT; CDR2 reads FYEKMQ (reference sequence). The CDR3 loop spans 14 amino acids. V lost 3 bases and J lost 2, with 8 bases in between. The CDR3 is CASSLGGGNQPQHF. In DNA form, the CDR3 reads TGTGCCAGCAGCTTGGGGGGAGGCAATCAGCCCCAGCATTTT.

V gene TRBV7-8 combines with J gene TRBJ1-5, with D hard to call. The CDR3 runs to 14 residues. CDR1 is SGHVS and CDR2 is FQNEAQ in the germline V gene. V was cut by 3 bases and J by 4 bases, with 10 bases left in between. CDR3 sequence reads: CASSFTGLNQPQHF. CDR3 DNA sequence: TGTGCCAGCAGCTTCACCGGTCTGAATCAGCCCCAGCATTTT.

The chain combines TRBV12-3 or TRBV12-4 with TRBJ1-1, with D possibly being TRBD1 (6 bases). V shed 6 bases and J shed 8 bases, with 16 bases lying between them. The CDR3 is 13 amino acids. The CDR3 protein is CASRGQETEEAFF. The CDR3 DNA follows: TGTGCCAGCAGGGGACAAGAGACAGAAGAAGCTTTCTTT.

This chain joins TRBV27 and TRBJ2-7; a weak D match, TRBD1 (6 bases). This CDR3 contains 13 residues. Germline-derived CDR1 and CDR2 are MNHEY and SMNVEV (reference sequence). The V and J ends lost 4 bases and 4 bases respectively, with 11 bases between them. In nucleotides, the CDR3 is TGTGCCAGCAGTTCAACCAGGGGTTACGAGCAGTACTTC. As protein: CASSSTRGYEQYF.

This chain links TRBV20-1 with TRBJ1-2; D is uncertain. This CDR3 comprises 13 residues. The V end lost 3 bases, the J end lost 0 bases, and 8 bases lay between the germline ends. The germline V gene encodes CDR1 DFQATT and CDR2 SNEGSKA (reference sequence). The CDR3 loop reads CSASLESNYGYTF. The CDR3 nucleotides are TGCAGTGCTAGTTTAGAATCTAACTATGGCTACACCTTC.

The V call is TRBV4-1, the J call TRBJ1-2; no definite D call. The CDR3 extends over 15 amino acids. Between the trimmed V and J ends, which lost 2 bases and 4 bases, there was a span of 14 bases. Germline V lookup: CDR1 MGHRA, CDR2 YSYEKL. This CDR3 reads CASSQIGSDLYGYTF. CDR3 sequence (DNA): TGCGCCAGCAGCCAAATCGGGTCTGACCTCTATGGCTACACCTTC.

This CDR3 reads CASSFSSEDTQYF. The CDR3 region has the DNA TGTGCCAGCAGTTTCAGTAGCGAGGATACGCAGTATTTT. V usage is TRBV6-2 or TRBV6-3 and J usage is TRBJ2-3, with a possible D match to TRBD2 (5 bases). This CDR3 is built from 13 residues. CDR1 is MNHEY, CDR2 SVGEGT, per germline. V was cut by 4 bases and J by 6 bases, with 11 bases left in between.

The chain employs TRBV11-2 and TRBJ2-7, with 7 bases that match TRBD1. CDR3 length: 15 amino acids. The V gene's germline CDR1 is SGHAT and CDR2 FQNNGV. After removal of 5 bases from V and 3 bases from J, the junction contained 10 bases not matched to a gene. The CDR3 is CASSIRQGSGYEQYF. Written as DNA, the CDR3 is TGTGCCAGCAGCATCAGACAGGGCTCGGGCTACGAGCAGTACTTC.

The rearrangement links TRBV7-8 to TRBJ1-4; D is ambiguous. Germline CDR1 reads SGHVS; CDR2 reads FQNEAQ. The CDR3 sequence is 15 residues long. V lost 1 base and J lost 7, with 13 bases in between. The CDR3 here is CASSLDRGNGEKLFF. CDR3 nucleotides: TGTGCCAGCAGCTTAGATCGCGGGAATGGTGAAAAACTGTTTTTT.